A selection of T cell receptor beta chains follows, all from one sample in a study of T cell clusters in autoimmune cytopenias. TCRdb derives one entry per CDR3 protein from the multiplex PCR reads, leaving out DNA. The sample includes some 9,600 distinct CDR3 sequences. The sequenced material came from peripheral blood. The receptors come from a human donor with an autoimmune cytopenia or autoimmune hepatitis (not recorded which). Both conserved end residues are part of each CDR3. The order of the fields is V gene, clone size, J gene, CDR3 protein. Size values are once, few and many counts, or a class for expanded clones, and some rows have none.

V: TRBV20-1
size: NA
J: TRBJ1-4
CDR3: CSARKRGNEKLFF

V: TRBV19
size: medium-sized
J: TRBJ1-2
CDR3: CASSIPRDSIGHGYTF

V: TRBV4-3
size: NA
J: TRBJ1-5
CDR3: CASSQGPGGNQPQHF

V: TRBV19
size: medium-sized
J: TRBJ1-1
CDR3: CASKRGTEAFF

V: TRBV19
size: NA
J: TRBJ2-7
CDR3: CASSWTLLRGYEQYF

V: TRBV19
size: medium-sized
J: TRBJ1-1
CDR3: CASSLASFMNTEAFF

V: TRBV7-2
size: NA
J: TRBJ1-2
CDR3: CASSLDATGLYGYTF

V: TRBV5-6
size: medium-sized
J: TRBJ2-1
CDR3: CASSLGGVGYNEQFF

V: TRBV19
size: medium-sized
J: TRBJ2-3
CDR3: CASGTGGPDTQYF

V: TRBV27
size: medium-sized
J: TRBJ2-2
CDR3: CASSLSIGRETGELFF

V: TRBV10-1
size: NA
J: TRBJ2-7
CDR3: CASSGGTPSYEQYF

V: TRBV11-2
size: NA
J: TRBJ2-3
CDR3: CASSLFSDTQYF

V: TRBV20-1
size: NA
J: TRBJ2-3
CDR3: CSALPGTLVDTDTQYF

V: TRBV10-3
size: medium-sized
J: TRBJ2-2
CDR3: CAISESSRIKTGELFF

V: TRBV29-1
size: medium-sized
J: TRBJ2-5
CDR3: CSALTGVGETQYF

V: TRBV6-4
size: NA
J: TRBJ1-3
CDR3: CASIFASGPGNTIYF

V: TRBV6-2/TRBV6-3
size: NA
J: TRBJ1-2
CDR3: CASSYRGTAYGYTF

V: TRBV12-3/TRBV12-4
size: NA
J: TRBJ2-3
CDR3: CASRLGEVTDTQYF

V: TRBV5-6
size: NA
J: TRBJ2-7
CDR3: CASSLGALGGAGEQYF

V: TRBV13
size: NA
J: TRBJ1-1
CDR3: CASSPWGGETEAFF

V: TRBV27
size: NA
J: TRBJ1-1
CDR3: CASTTYRTGREGTEAFF

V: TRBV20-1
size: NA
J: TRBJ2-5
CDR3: CSARTLRGPKETQYF

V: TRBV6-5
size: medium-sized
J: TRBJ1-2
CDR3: CASSPRSSGYGYTF

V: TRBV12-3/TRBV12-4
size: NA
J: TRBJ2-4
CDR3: CASRPREAKNIQYF

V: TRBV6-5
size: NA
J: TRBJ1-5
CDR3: CASSYFTSGPQHF

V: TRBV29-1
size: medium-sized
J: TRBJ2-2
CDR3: CSVSLRNTGELFF

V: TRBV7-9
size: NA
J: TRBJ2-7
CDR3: CASSPRTGDEQYF

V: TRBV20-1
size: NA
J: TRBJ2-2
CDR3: CSARDLTSGGPNTGELFF

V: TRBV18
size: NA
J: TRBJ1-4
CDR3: CASSMYSNGAELFF

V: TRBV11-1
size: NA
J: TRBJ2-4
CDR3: CASSFSREALRGAKNIQYF

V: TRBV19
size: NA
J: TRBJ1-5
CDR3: CASSRGYGNQPQHF

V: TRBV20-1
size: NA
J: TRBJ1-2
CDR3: CSALLYTTGNYGYTF

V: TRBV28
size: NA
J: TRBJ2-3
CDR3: CASSFASGGPDTQYF

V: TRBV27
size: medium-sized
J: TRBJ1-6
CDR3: CASSLAGTGLDSPLHF

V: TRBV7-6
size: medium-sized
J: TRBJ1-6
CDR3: CASSLATDWDSPLHF

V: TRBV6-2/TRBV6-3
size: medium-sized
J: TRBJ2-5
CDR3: CASSLGQGTQETQYF

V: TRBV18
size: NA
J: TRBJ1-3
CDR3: CASSQVTVPGNTIYF

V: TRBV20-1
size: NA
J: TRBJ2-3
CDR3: CSAREFPQSSTDTQYF

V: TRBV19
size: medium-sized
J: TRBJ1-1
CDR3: CASSTRHSTEAFF

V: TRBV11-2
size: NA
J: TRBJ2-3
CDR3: CASSASTSVDTQYF

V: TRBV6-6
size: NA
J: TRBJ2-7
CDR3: CASSLGTGPTYEQYF

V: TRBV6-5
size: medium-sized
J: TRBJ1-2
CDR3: CASSPNRDSTNYGYTF

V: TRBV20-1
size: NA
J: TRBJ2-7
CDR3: CSAEGTGEYEQYF

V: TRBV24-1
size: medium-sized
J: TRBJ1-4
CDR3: CATSELTSGKLFF

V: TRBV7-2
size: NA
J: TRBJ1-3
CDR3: CASSLARAGNTIYF

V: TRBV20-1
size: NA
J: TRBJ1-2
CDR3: CSAGQGAYGYTF

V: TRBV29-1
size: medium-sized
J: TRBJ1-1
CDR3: CSGKGGAEAFF

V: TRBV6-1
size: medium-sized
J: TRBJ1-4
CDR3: CASSGRDSLNEKLFF

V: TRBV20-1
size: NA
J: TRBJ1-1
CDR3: CSALRASTTEAFF

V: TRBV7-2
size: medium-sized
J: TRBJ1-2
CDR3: CASSLFRSYGYTF

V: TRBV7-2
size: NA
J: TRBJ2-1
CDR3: CASQAGGAYNEQFF

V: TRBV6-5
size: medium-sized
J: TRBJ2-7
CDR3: CASTRGPSGSYEQYF

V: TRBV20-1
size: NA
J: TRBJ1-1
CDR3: CSAARNREAFF

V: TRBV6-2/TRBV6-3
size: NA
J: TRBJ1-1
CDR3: CASNGFGNTEAFF

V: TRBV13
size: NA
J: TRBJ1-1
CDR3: CASSPAPGTRSTTEAFF

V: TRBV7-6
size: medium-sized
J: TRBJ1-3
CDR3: CASSLSGNTIYF

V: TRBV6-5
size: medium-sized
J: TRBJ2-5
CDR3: CASSYGRGGGTQYF

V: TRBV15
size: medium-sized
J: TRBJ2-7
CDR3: CATSSPILLQGYEQYF

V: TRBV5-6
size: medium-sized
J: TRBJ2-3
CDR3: CASSLPTIGTDTQYF

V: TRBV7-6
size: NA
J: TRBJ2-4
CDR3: CASSFRTGGTKNIQYF